Sequencing of this T cell receptor (beta chain) was carried out in a study of identical twins. This clonotype occurred a few times. Its antigen is undetermined. The CDR3 runs to 15 residues. The cDNA had a unique molecular identifier and a template-switch universal primer site. TCRdb fed the 5' RACE reads into MiXCR, producing one record per CDR3 protein. The sample records roughly 290,000 distinct CDR3 sequences, roughly 9.8% being singletons. Study-wide results and caveats: Zero-insertion analyses were open to partial confounding by invariant MAIT and iNKT cells.

These sequences were also reported in another study, on yellow fever vaccine responses in identical twins.

The chain employs TRBV21-1 and TRBJ1-5. TRBV21-1 is given as a pseudogene. The sequence was obtained from a woman aged 18-35 years in good health. The source material was CD8+ T cells sorted from blood. CDR3 loop: CASSKVGRSNQPQHF. CDR3 in DNA: TGTGCCAGCAGCAAAGTTGGCAGATCAAATCAGCCCCAGCATTTT.